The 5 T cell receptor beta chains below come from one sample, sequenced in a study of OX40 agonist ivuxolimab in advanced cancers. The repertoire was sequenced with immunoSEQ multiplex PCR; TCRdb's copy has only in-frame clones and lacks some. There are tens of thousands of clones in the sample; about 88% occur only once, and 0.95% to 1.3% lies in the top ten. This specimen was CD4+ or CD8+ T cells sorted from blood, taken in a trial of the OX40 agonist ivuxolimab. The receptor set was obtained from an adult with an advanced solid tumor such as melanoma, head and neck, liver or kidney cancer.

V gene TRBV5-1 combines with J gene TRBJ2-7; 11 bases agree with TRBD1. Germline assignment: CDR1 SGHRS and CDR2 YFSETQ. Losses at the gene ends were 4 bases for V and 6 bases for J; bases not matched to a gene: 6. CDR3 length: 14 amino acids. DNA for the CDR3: TGCGCCAGCAGCCCCGGGACAGGGGGAGTCGAGCAGTACTTC. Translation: CASSPGTGGVEQYF.

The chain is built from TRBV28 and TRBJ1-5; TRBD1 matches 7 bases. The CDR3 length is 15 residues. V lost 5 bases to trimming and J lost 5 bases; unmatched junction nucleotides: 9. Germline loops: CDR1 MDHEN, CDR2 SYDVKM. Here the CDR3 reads CASSPRQGTDQPQHF. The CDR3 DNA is TGTGCCAGCAGTCCGCGACAGGGAACGGATCAGCCCCAGCATTTT.

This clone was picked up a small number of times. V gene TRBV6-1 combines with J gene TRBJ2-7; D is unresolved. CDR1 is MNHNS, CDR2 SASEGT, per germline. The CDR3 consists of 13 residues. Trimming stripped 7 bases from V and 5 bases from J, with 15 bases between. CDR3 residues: CASITTVRNEQYF. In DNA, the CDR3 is TGTGCCAGCATCACTACTGTAAGGAACGAGCAGTACTTC.

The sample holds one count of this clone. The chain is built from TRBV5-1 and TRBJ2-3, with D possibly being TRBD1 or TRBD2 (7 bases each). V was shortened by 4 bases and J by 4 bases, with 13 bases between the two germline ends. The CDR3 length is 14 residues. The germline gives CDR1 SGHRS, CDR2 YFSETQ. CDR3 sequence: CASSPGGGSDTQYF. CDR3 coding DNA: TGCGCCAGCAGCCCAGGGGGAGGGTCAGATACGCAGTATTTT.

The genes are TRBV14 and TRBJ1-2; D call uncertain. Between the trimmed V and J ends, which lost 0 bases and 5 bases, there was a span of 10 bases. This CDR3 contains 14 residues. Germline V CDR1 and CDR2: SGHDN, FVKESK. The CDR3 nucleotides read TGTGCCAGCAGCCAAGATCTAGGAGGGTATGGCTACACCTTC. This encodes CASSQDLGGYGYTF.